Sequencing of this T cell receptor beta chain was carried out in a study of cytomegalovirus exposure and HLA in healthy donors. Study context: T cells numbering about 179 million yielded around 120 million unique TCR beta sequences in an earlier analysis. Study observations and caveats: Researchers reported in a later analysis that common viral pathogens appeared linked to several top clusters. Several V segments, TRBV6-2 and TRBV6-3 among them, could not be told apart and were dropped.

Germline loops: CDR1 MDHEN, CDR2 SYDVKM. The CDR3 runs 17 residues. The V and J ends lost 2 bases and 2 bases, in that order; junction bases with no gene match: 6. In the case of this clone: As yet, its antigen is unknown.

13 Jbeta primers and 60 Vbeta primers were used for the PCR. The method was immunoSEQ multiplex PCR; TCRdb's version includes in-frame clones alone and lacks a portion of them. The repertoire holds fewer than 150,000 clones, over 65% seen once, with around 1.2% in the top ten. This clonotype was obtained from a man in his fifties in good health and CMV-seronegative. The rearrangement joins TRBV28 to TRBJ2-3; 11 bases are a match to TRBD2. Source material: PBMCs. This chain's CDR3 is CASSLGLAGGTTDTQYF. The CDR3 region has the DNA TGTGCCAGCAGTTTAGGGCTAGCGGGAGGTACCACAGATACGCAGTATTTT.